This TCR beta chain was profiled in a study of CD8 T cells in ankylosing spondylitis. There are many counts of this clonotype. Its antigen is currently unknown. TCR beta libraries were made by quantitative 5'-RACE with molecular barcodes. From the 5' RACE reads, TCRdb called clonotypes with MiXCR, one entry per CDR3 protein. Among about 130,000 distinct CDR3 sequences, more than 6.5% were seen once, and the ten largest hold less than 15%. Trimming left V 1 base short and J 4 bases short, with 6 bases between. Germline values: CDR1 SGHRS, CDR2 YFSETQ. This CDR3 spans 13 amino acids. Study-level findings and limits: It was reported that disease-linked clones were significantly enriched in matched ankylosing spondylitis synovial fluid. A TCR beta motif of fewer than ten highly homologous variants seemed to mark ankylosing spondylitis blood. Prior literature has documented some motif variants in synovial fluid and blood from reactive arthritis.

Material for sequencing was blood, either unsorted or a sorted T cell fraction (not recorded which). The receptor comes from a male donor with ankylosing spondylitis or in good health (not recorded which). The V gene is TRBV5-1, the J gene TRBJ1-5, with no clear D. The chain's CDR3 is CASSLYQNQPQHF. CDR3 coding DNA: TGCGCCAGCAGCTTGTACCAAAATCAGCCCCAGCATTTT.